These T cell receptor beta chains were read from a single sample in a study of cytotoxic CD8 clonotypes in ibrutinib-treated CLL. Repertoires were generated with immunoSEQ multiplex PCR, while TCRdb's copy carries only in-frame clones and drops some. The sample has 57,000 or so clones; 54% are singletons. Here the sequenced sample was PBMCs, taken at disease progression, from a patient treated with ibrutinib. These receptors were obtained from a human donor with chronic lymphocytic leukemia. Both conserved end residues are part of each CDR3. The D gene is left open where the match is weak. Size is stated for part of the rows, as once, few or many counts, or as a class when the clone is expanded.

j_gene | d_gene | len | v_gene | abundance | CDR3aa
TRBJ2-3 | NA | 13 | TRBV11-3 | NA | CASSPRAADTQYF
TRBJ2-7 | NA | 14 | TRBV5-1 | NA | CASSSVGPNYEQYF
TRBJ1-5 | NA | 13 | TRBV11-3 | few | CASSLVPDSPQHF
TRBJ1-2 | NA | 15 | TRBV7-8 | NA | CASSLRGDKNYGYTF
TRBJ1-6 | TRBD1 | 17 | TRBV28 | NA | CASSLIGTGGINSPLHF
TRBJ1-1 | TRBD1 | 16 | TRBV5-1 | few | CASSLGQGSRGTEAFF
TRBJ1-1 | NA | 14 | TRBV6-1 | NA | CASSDLLRGPEAFF
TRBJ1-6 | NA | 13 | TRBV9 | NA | CASGPGGNSPLHF
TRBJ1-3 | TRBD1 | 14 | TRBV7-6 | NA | CASSSGQGGNTIYF
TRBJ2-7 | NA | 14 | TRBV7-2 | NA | CASSFPLAVYEQYF